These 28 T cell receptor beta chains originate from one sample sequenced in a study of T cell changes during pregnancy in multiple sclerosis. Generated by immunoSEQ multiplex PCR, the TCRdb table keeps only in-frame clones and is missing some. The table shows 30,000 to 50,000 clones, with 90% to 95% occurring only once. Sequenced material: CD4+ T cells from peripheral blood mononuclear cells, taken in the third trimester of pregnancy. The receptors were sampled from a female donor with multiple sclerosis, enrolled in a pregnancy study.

The CDR3 reads CASSLGQGAFYGYTF. CDR3 sequence (DNA): TGTGCCAGCAGCTTAGGACAGGGGGCATTCTATGGCTACACCTTC. The gene calls are TRBV7-2 and TRBJ1-2; 10 bases agree with TRBD1. CDR3 size: 15 residues. Per germline, CDR1 SGHTA and CDR2 FQGNSA. Trimming at V came to 1 base and at J to 4 bases, leaving 3 bases not matched to a gene.

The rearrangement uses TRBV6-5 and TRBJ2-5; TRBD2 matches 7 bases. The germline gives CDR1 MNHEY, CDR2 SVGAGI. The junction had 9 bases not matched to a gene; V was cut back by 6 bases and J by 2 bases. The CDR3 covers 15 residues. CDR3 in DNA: TGTGCCAGCAGCCGCCCCGCTAGCGGTCAAGAGACCCAGTACTTC. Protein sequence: CASSRPASGQETQYF.

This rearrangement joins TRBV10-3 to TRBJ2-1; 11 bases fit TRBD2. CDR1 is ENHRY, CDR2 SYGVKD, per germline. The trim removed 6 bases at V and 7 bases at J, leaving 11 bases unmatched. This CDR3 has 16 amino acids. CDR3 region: CAISINLAGGPNEQFF. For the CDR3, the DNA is TGTGCCATCAGCATCAACTTAGCGGGAGGGCCGAATGAGCAGTTCTTC.

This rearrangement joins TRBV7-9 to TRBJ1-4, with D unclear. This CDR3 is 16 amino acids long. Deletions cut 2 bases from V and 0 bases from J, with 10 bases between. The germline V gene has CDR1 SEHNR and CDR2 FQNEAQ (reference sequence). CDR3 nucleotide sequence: TGTGCCAGCAGCTTAATCAGCGGGTCAACTAATGAAAAACTGTTTTTT. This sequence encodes CASSLISGSTNEKLFF.

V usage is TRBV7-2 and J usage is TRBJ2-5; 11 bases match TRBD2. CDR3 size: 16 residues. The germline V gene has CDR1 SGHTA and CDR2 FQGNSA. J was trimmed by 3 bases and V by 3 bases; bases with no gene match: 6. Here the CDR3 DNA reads TGTGCCAGCAGCTTCCAGCTACTAGCGGGAGAAGAGACCCAGTACTTC. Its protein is CASSFQLLAGEETQYF.

CDR3 nucleotide sequence: TGTGCCAGCGCTACTTACAGGGGGGCCTACAATGAGCAGTTCTTC. Encoded protein: CASATYRGAYNEQFF. The chain recombines TRBV11-2 with TRBJ2-1, with 8 nucleotides matching TRBD1. Germline V gives CDR1 SGHAT, CDR2 FQNNGV. The CDR3 length is 15 residues. V lost 8 bases to trimming and J lost 2 bases; unmatched junction nucleotides: 8.

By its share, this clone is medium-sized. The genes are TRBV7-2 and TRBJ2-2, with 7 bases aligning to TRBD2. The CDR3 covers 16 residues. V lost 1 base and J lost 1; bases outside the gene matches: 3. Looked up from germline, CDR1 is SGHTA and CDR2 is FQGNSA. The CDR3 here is CASSLGPGGNTGELFF. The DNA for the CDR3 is TGTGCCAGCAGCTTAGGTCCGGGAGGGAACACCGGGGAGCTGTTTTTT.

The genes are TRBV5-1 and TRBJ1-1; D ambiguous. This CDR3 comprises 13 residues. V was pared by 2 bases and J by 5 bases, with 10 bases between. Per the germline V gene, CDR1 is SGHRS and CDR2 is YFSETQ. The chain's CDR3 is CASSFDGETEAFF. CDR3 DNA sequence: TGCGCCAGCAGCTTCGACGGGGAGACTGAAGCTTTCTTT.

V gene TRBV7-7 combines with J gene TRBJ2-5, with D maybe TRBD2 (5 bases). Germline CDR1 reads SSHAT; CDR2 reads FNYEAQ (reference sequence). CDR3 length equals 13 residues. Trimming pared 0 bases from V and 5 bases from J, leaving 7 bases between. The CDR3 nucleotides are TGTGCCAGCAGCTTAGCAGGGAGTGAGACCCAGTACTTC. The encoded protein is CASSLAGSETQYF.

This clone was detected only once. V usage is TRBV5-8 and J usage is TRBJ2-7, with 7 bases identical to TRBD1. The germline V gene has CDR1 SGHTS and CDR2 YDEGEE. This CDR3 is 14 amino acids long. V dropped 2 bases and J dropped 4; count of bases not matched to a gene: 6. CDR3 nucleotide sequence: TGTGCCAGCAGCTTAGGGACAGTCGTTTACGAGCAGTACTTC. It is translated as CASSLGTVVYEQYF.

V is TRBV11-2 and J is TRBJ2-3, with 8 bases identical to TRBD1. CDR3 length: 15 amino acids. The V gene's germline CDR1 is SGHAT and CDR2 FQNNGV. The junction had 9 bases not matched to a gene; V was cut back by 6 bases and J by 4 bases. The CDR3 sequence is CASSRGQGDSDTQYF. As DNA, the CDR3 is TGTGCCAGCAGTAGAGGACAGGGAGATTCAGATACGCAGTATTTT.

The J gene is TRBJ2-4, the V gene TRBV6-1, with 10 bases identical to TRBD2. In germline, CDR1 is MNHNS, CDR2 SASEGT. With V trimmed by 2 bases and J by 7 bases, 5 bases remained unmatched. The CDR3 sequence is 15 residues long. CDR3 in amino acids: CASSEQAGGPNIQYF. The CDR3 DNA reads TGTGCCAGCAGTGAACAAGCGGGAGGGCCGAACATTCAGTACTTC.

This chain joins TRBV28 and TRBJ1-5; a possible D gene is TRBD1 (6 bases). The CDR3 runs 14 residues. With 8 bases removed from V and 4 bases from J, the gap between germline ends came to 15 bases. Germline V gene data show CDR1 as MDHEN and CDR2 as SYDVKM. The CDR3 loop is CASQTGGGNQPQHF. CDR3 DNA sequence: TGTGCCAGCCAAACGGGGGGCGGGAATCAGCCCCAGCATTTT.

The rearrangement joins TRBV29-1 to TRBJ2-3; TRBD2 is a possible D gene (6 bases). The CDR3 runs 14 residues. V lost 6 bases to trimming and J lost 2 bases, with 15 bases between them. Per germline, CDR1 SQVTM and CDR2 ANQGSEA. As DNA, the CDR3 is TGCAGCGTAGCCCCCGGGACTTACACAGATACGCAGTATTTT. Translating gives CSVAPGTYTDTQYF.

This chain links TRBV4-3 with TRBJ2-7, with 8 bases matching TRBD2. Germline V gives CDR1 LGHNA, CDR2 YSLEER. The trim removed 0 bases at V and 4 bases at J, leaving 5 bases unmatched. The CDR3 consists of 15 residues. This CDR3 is CASSQEGSGSYEQYF. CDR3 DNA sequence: TGCGCCAGCAGCCAAGAGGGGAGCGGGAGTTACGAGCAGTACTTC.

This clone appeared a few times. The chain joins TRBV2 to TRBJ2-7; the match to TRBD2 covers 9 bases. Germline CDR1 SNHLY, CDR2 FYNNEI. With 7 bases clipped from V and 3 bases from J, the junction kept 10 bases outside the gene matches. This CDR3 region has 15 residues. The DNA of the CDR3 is TGTGCCAGCATGGAGGAAGGTAGCGGGGGCTACGAGCAGTACTTC. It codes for CASMEEGSGGYEQYF.

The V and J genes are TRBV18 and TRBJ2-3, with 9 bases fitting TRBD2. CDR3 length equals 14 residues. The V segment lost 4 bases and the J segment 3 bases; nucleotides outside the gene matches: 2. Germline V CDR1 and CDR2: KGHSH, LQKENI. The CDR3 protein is CASSRTSATDTQYF. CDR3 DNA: TGTGCCAGCTCACGGACTAGCGCGACAGATACGCAGTATTTT.

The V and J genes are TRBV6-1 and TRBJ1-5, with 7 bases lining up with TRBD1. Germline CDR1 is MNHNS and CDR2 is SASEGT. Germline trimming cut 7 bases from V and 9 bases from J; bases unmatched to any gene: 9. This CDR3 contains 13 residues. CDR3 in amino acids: CASKAGGKWPQHF. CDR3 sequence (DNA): TGTGCCAGCAAGGCAGGGGGAAAATGGCCCCAGCATTTT.

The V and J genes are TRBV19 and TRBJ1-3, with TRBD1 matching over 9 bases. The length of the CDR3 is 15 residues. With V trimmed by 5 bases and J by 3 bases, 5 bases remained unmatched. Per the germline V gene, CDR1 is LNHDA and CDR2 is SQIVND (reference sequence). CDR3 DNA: TGTGCCAGTAGTTCTTGGGACAGGGATGGAAACACCATATATTTT. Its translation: CASSSWDRDGNTIYF.

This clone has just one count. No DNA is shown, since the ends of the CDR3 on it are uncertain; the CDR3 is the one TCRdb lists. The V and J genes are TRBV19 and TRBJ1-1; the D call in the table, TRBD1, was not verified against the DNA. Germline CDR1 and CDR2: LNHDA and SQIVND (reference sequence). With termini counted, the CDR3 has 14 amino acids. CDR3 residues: CASTSGQGNTEAFF.

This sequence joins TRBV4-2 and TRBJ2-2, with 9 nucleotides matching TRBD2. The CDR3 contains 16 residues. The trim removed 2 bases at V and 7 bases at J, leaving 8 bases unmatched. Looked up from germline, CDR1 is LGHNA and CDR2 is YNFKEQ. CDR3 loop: CASSQNAGLASGELFF. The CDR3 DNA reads TGTGCCAGCAGCCAAAATGCGGGACTAGCTAGCGGGGAGCTGTTTTTT.

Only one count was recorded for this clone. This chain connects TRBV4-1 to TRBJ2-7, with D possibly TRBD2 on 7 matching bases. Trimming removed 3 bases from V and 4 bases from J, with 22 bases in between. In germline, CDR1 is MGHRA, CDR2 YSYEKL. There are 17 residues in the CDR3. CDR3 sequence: CASSQVPGGGSAYEQYF. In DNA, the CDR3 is TGCGCCAGCAGCCAGGTCCCGGGGGGCGGGAGTGCTTACGAGCAGTACTTC.

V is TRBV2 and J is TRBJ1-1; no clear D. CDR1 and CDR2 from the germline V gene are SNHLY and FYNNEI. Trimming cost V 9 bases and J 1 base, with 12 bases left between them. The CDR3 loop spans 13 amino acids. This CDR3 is CARVKPANTEAFF. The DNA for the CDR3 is TGTGCCAGAGTAAAGCCTGCGAACACTGAAGCTTTCTTT.

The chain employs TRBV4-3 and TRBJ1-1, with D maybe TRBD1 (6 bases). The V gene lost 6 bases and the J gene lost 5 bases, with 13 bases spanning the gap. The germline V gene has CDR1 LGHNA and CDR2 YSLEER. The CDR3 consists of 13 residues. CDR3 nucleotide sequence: TGCGCCAGCAGAACCCAGGGGATAACTGAAGCTTTCTTT. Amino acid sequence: CASRTQGITEAFF.

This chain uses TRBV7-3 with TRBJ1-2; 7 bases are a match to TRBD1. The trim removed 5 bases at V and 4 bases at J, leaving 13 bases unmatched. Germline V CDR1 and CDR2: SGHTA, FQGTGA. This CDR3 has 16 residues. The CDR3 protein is CASSPNPTGYIYGYTF. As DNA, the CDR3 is TGTGCCAGCAGCCCGAACCCGACAGGGTATATCTATGGCTACACCTTC.

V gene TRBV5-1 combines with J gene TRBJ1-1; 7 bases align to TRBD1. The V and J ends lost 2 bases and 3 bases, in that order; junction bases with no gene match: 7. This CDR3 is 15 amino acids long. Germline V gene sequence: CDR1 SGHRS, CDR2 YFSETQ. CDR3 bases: TGCGCCAGCAGCTTTTCAGGGGGTTTAGACACTGAAGCTTTCTTT. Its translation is CASSFSGGLDTEAFF.

CDR3 sequence: CASSLARVGTEAFF. CDR3 bases: TGTGCCAGCAGCTTAGCGCGGGTGGGCACTGAAGCTTTCTTT. V usage is TRBV7-2 and J usage is TRBJ1-1; D gene unclear. This CDR3 has 14 amino acids. Germline CDR1 SGHTA, CDR2 FQGNSA. The ends were cut back, 0 bases at V and 4 bases at J, with 9 bases in the middle.

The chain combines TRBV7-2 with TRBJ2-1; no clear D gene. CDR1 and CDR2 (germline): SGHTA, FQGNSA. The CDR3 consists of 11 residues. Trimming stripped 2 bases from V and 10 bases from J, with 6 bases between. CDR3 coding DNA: TGTGCCAGCAGCTTATCCTTAGAGCAGTTCTTC. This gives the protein CASSLSLEQFF.